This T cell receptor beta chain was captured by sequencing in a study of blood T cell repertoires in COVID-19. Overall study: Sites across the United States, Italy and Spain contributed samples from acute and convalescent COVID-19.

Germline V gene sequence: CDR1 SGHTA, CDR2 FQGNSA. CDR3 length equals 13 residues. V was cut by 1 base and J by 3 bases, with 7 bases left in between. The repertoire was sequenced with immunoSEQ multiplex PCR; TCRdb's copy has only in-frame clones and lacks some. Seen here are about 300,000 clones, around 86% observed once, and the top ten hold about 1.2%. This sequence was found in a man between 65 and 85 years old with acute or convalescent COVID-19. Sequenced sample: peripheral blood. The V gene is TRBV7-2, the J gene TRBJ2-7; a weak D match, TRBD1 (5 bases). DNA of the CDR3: TGTGCCAGCAGCTTAGGACAGTTCTACGAGCAGTACTTC. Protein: CASSLGQFYEQYF.